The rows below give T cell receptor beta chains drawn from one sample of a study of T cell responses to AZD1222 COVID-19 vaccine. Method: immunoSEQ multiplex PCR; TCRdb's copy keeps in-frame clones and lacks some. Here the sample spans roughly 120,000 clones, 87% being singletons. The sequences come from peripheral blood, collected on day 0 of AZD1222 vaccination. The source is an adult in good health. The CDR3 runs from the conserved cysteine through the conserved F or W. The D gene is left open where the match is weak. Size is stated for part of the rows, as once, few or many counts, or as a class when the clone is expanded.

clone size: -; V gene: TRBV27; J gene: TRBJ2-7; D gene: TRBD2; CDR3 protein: CASSADGGRGYEQYF; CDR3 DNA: TGTGCCAGCAGCGCGGACGGCGGGAGGGGGTACGAGCAGTACTTC
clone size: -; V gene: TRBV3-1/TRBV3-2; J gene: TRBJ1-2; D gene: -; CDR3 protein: CASSQSSGVNYGYTF; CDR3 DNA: TGTGCCAGCAGCCAGTCATCGGGGGTTAACTATGGCTACACCTTC
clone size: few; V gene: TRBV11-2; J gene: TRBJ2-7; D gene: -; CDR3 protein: CASSGLTYEQYF; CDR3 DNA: TGTGCCAGCAGCGGGTTGACCTACGAGCAGTACTTC
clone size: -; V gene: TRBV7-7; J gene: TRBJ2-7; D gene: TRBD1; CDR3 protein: CASSQDRAGEQYF; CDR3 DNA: TGTGCTAGCAGCCAGGACAGGGCGGGCGAGCAGTACTTC
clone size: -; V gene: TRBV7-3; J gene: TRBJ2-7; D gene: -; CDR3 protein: CASSVSGGASYEQYF; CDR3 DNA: TGTGCCAGCAGCGTCTCAGGGGGGGCCTCCTACGAGCAGTACTTC
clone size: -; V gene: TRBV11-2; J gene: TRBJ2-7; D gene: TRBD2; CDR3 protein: CASSPTGLAGSYEQYF; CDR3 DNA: TGTGCCAGCAGCCCAACGGGACTAGCAGGGTCCTACGAGCAGTACTTC
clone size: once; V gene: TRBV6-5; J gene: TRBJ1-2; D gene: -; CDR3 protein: CASSYWSSNNYGYTF; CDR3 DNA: TGTGCCAGCAGTTACTGGTCCAGCAATAACTATGGCTACACCTTC
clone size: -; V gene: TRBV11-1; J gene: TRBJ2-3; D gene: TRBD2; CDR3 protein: CASSPRGGEADTQYF; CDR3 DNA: TGTGCCAGCAGCCCACGGGGGGGCGAAGCAGATACGCAGTATTTT
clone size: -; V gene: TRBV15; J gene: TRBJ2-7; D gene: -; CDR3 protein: CATSRDRVFSYEQYF; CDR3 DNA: TGTGCCACCAGCAGAGATAGGGTATTCTCCTACGAGCAGTACTTC
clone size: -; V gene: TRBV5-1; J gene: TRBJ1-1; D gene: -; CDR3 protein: CASRRGVNTEAFF; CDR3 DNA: TGCGCCAGCCGGAGGGGCGTGAACACTGAAGCTTTCTTT
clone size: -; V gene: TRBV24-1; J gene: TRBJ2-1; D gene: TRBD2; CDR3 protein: CATSDVVAGPNEQFF; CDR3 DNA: TGTGCCACCAGTGATGTGGTAGCGGGACCGAATGAGCAGTTCTTC
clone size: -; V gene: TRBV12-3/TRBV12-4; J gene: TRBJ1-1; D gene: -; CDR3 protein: CASNTGTEAFF; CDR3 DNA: TGTGCCAGCAATACCGGGACTGAAGCTTTCTTT
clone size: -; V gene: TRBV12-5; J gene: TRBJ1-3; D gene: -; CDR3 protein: CASGFRRTASGNTIYF; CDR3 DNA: TGTGCTAGTGGTTTTCGTCGCACGGCCTCTGGAAACACCATATATTTT
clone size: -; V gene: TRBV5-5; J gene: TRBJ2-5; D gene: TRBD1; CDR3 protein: CASSLALGTGVISQETQYF; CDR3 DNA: TGTGCCAGCAGCTTGGCCCTTGGGACAGGGGTGATATCCCAAGAGACCCAGTACTTC
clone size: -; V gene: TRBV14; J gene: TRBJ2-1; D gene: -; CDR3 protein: CASSASRVGEQFF; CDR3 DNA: TGTGCCAGCAGCGCATCTCGGGTGGGTGAGCAGTTCTTC
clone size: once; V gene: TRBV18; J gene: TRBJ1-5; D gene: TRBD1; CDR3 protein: CASSDTGQGPNQPQHF; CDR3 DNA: TGTGCCAGCTCTGACACGGGACAGGGACCCAATCAGCCCCAGCATTTT
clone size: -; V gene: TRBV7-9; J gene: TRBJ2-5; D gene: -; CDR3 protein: CASSSQGRGETQYF; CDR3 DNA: TGTGCCAGCAGCTCACAGGGACGGGGAGAGACCCAGTACTTC
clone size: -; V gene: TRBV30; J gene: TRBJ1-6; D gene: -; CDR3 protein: CAWSRGARNSPLHF; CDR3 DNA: TGTGCCTGGAGTCGAGGCGCCAGAAATTCACCCCTCCACTTT
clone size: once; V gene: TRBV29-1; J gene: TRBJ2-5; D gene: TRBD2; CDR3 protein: CSVKGLISGGERETQYF; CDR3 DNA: TGCAGCGTGAAGGGTTTGATTAGCGGGGGGGAACGAGAGACCCAGTACTTC
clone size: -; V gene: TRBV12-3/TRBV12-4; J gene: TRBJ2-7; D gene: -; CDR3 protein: CASGGPYEQYF; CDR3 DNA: TGTGCCAGCGGAGGACCCTACGAGCAGTACTTC
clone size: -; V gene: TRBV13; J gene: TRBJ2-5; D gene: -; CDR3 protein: CASSPRTRQETQYF; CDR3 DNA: TGTGCCAGCAGCCCTCGCACCCGCCAGGAGACCCAGTACTTC
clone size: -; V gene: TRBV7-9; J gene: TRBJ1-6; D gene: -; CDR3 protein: CASSLLGGLPLHF; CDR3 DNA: TGTGCCAGCAGCTTACTGGGGGGCTTACCCCTCCACTTT
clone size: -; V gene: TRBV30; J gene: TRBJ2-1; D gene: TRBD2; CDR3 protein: CASPGGGRGNEQFF; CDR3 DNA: TGTGCCTCCCCGGGCGGCGGGAGGGGCAATGAGCAGTTCTTC
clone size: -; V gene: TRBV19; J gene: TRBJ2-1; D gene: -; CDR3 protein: CASSIDWPNEQFF; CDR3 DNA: TGTGCCAGTAGTATAGATTGGCCCAATGAGCAGTTCTTC
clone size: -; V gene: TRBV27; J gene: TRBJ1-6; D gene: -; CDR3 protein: CASSLAPGYPSYNSPLHF; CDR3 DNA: TGTGCCAGCAGTTTAGCCCCGGGGTACCCTAGCTATAATTCACCCCTCCACTTT
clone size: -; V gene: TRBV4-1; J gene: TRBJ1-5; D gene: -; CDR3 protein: CASSQGGANSNQPQHF; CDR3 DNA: TGCGCCAGCAGCCAAGGAGGAGCAAATAGCAATCAGCCCCAGCATTTT
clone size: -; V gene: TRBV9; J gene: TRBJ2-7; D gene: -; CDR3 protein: CASSVGGGQYEQYF; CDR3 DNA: TGTGCCAGCAGCGTAGGGGGGGGCCAGTACGAGCAGTACTTC
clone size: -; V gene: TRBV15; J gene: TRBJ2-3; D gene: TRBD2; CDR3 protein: CATSRESSGSHTDTQYF; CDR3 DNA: TGTGCCACCAGCAGAGAGTCGAGCGGGAGCCACACAGATACGCAGTATTTT
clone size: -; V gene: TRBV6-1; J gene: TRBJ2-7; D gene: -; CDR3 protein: CASSEAGEPYEQYF; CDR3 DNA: TGTGCCAGCAGTGAAGCCGGGGAGCCATACGAGCAGTACTTC
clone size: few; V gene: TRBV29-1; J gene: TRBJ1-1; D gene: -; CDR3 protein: CSAILGGRGTEAFF; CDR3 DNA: TGCAGCGCCATATTGGGGGGAAGGGGCACTGAAGCTTTCTTT
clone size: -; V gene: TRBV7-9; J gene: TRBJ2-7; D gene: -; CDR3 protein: CASSLSVNEQYF; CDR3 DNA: TGTGCCAGCAGCCTCAGCGTGAACGAGCAGTACTTC
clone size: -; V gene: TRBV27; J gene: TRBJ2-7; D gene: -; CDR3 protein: CASSLGSPYEQYF; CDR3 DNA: TGTGCCAGCAGTTTGGGTAGCCCCTACGAGCAGTACTTC
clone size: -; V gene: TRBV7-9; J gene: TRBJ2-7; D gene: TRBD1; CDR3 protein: CASSWTGVSYEQYF; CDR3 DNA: TGTGCCAGCAGCTGGACAGGGGTCTCCTACGAGCAGTACTTC
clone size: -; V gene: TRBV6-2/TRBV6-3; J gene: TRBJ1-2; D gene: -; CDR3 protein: CASSYVQASYGYTF; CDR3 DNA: TGTGCCAGCAGTTACGTACAGGCCAGCTATGGCTACACCTTC
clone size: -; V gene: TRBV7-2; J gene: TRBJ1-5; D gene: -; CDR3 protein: CASSLIGDQPQHF; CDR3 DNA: TGTGCCAGCAGCTTAATAGGGGATCAGCCCCAGCATTTT
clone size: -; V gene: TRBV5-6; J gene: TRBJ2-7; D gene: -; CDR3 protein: CASSPPSSSYEQYF; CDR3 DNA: TGTGCCAGCAGCCCACCCTCGAGCTCCTACGAGCAGTACTTC
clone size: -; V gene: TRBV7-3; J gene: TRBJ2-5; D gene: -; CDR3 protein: CASSLRPTYQETQYF; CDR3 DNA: TGTGCCAGCAGCTTAAGACCAACGTACCAAGAGACCCAGTACTTC
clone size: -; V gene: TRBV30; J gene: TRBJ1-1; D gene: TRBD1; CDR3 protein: CAYRTGAMNTEAFF; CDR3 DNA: TGTGCCTATCGGACAGGTGCCATGAACACTGAAGCTTTCTTT
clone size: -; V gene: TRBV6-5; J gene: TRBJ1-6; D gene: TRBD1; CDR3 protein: CASRRQGTNSPLHF; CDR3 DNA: TGTGCCAGCAGAAGACAGGGTACAAATTCACCCCTCCACTTT
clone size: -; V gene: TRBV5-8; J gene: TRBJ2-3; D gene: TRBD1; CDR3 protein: CASSLDRQGATDTQYF; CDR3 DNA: TGTGCCAGCAGCTTGGACCGACAGGGGGCAACAGATACGCAGTATTTT
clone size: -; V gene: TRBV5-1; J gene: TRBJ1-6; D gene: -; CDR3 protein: CASAQDNGNSPLHF; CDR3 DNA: TGCGCCAGCGCCCAGGATAATGGTAATTCACCCCTCCACTTT
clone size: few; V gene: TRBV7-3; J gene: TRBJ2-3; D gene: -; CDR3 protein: CASSLISGSTDTQYF; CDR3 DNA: TGTGCCAGCAGCTTAATCAGCGGTAGCACAGATACGCAGTATTTT
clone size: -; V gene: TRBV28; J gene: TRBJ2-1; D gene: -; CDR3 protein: CAGSLSSFGDKYNEQFF; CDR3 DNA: TGTGCCGGCAGTTTAAGTAGTTTCGGGGACAAATACAATGAGCAGTTCTTC
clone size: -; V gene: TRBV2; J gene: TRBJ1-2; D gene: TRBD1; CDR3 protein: CASSSDRDPSYGYTF; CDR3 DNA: TGTGCCAGCAGTTCCGACAGGGACCCATCCTATGGCTACACCTTC
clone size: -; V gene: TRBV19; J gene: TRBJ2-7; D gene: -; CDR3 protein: CASSITAGSYEQYF; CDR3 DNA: TGTGCCAGTAGTATAACGGCCGGCTCCTACGAGCAGTACTTC
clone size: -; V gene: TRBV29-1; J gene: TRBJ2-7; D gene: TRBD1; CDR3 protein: CSVVPGQRPYEQYF; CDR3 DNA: TGCAGCGTTGTACCGGGACAGCGACCCTACGAGCAGTACTTC